This record concerns one T cell receptor beta chain sequence. Its specificity is unknown. CDR1 MDHEN and CDR2 SYDVKM come from the germline V gene. The CDR3 length is 14 residues. Trimming removed 2 bases from V and 5 bases from J, with 13 bases in between. The data stem from a study of cytomegalovirus exposure and HLA in healthy donors. Study information: The same platform was used for the 130 or so validation repertoires as for the approximately 730 first-cohort repertoires, as reported in a later analysis. The study, taken as a whole, reports: The tendency of first-cohort TCR clusters to co-occur in the roughly 120 validation repertoires was the finding of a later analysis. Cytomegalovirus association was listed for approximately 150 TCR beta chains.

TCRdb keeps only in-frame clones here, not all; method: immunoSEQ multiplex PCR. The table has under 85,000 clones, approximately 95% seen once. Sequenced: PBMCs. This TCR was recovered from a woman aged 18 to 35 in good health and CMV-seronegative. The chain employs TRBV28 and TRBJ2-7; D might be TRBD1 (5 bases). The CDR3 DNA follows: TGTGCCAGCAGTTTAAGCAGGGCAAGCGACGAGCAGTACTTC. This sequence encodes CASSLSRASDEQYF.